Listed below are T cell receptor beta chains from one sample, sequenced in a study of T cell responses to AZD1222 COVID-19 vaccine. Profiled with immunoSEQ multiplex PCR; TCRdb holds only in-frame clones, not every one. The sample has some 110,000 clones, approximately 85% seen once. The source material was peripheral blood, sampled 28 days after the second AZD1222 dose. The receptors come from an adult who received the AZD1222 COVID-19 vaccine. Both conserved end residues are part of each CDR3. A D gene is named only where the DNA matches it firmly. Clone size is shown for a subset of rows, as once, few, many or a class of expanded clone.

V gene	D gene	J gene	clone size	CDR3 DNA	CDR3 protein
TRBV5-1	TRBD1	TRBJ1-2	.	TGCGCCAGCAGCTTGGCCCCCGCGACAGGGTTCCACTATGGCTACACCTTC	CASSLAPATGFHYGYTF
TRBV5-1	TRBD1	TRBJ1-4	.	TGCGCCAGCAGCGCGACAGGGGTTAATGAAAAACTGTTTTTT	CASSATGVNEKLFF
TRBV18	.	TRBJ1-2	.	TGTGCCAGCTCACTACAAACCGTTCGGGACATTTATGGCTACACCTTC	CASSLQTVRDIYGYTF
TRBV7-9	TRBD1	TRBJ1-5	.	TGTGCCAGCAAGCCGGGACAGGGGGAGCCCCAGCATTTT	CASKPGQGEPQHF
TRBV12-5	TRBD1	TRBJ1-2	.	TGTGCTAGTGGTTTGGGGGGACAGGTAAACTATGGCTACACCTTC	CASGLGGQVNYGYTF
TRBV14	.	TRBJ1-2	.	TGTGCCAGCAGCCAAGACCCCCGCGGGGAGAACTTC	CASSQDPRGENF
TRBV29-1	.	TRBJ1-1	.	TGCAGCGTGAGTTGGGGGGAGGACACTGAAGCTTTCTTT	CSVSWGEDTEAFF
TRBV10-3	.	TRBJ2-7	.	TGTGCCATCAGTGGGGGGGACAGTGGCTACGAGCAGTACTTC	CAISGGDSGYEQYF
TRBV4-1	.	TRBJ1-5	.	TGCGCCAGCAGCCGTAACGGGAACGATCAGCCCCAGCATTTT	CASSRNGNDQPQHF
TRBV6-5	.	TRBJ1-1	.	TGTGCCACTATTACAGGGTTGGGCACTGAAGCTTTCTTT	CATITGLGTEAFF
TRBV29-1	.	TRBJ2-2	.	TGCAGCGTTGAAGGGGGGGTGTGGCCCGGGGAGCTGTTTTTT	CSVEGGVWPGELFF
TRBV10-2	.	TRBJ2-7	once	TGCGCCAGCAGTGAGGGGCCCTACGAGCAGTACTTC	CASSEGPYEQYF
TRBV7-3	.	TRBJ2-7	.	TGTGCCAGCAGCCTCGGCAGGGTTTCACACGAGCAGTACTTC	CASSLGRVSHEQYF
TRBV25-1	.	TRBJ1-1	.	TGTGCCAGCAGTGAATCCGGACGGACTTCGAACACTGAAGCTTTCTTT	CASSESGRTSNTEAFF
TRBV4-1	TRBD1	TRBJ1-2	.	TGCGCCAGCAGCCGTCCACAGGGGGCGGGGGGCTACACCTTC	CASSRPQGAGGYTF
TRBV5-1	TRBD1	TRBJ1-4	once	TGCGCCAGCAGCTTCCACAGGGGTGAAAAACTGTTTTTT	CASSFHRGEKLFF
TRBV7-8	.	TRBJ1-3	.	TGTGCCAGCAGCAGTGGTCCCGGAAACACCATATATTTT	CASSSGPGNTIYF
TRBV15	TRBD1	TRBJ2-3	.	TGTGCCACCAGCCGGGGACAGGGGGCTTTCGGTGCAGATACGCAGTATTTT	CATSRGQGAFGADTQYF
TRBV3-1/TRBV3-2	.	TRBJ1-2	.	TGTGCCAGCAGCCAAGTGATTTCAGACATCGGCTACACCTTC	CASSQVISDIGYTF
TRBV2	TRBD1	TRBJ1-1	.	TGTGCCAGCAGTGCTCGGGCAGGGGGGGGAACTGAAGCTTTCTTT	CASSARAGGGTEAFF
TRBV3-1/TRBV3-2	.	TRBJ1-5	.	TGTGCCAGCAGCCAAGATGCAGGGATCGGTGGTCAGCCCCAGCATTTT	CASSQDAGIGGQPQHF
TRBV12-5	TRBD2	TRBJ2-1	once	TGTGCTACCCTTGGGGGGGGAGGGTGGAATGAGCAGTTCTTC	CATLGGGGWNEQFF
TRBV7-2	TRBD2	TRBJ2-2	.	TGTGCCAGCAGCTTATTGCGGGGGGACACCGGGGAGCTGTTTTTT	CASSLLRGDTGELFF
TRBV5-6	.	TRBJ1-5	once	TGTGCCAGCAGCTTGGGGGGTAATAGCAATCAGCCCCAGCATTTT	CASSLGGNSNQPQHF
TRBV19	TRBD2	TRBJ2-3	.	TGTGCCAGTAGTATCGGTCTTTGGAATAGCGGGGGGGCCGGCACAGATACGCAGTATTTT	CASSIGLWNSGGAGTDTQYF
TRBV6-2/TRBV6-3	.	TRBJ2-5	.	TGTGCCAGCAGTATTCTCCTAGGGGAGACCCAGTACTTC	CASSILLGETQYF
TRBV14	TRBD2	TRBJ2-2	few	TGTGCCAGCAGCACCCGACTAGCGGGGGGGCCCGGGGAGCTGTTTTTT	CASSTRLAGGPGELFF
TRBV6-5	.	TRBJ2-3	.	TGTGCCAGCAGTTACTCGATCCCCGTTCGCACAGATACGCAGTATTTT	CASSYSIPVRTDTQYF
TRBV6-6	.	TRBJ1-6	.	TGTGCCAGCAGTCGAGGGGCAGCCGACTATAATTCACCCCTCCACTTT	CASSRGAADYNSPLHF
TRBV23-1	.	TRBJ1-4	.	TGCGCCAGCAGTCATTGGAAACTAGGTGAAAAACTGTTTTTT	CASSHWKLGEKLFF
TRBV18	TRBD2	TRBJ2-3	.	TGTGCCAGCTCCAGCGGGGGGAGCACAGATACGCAGTATTTT	CASSSGGSTDTQYF
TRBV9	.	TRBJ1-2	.	TGTGCCAGCAGCGTAGGGGGGACTTTCGACTATGGCTACACCTTC	CASSVGGTFDYGYTF
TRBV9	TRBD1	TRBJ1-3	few	TGTGCCAGCAGCGGAAGACAGGGTGGGGCTGGAAACACCATATATTTT	CASSGRQGGAGNTIYF
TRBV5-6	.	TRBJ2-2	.	TGTGCCAGCAGCTTGGGGCCAGGGACGAACACCGGGGAGCTGTTTTTT	CASSLGPGTNTGELFF
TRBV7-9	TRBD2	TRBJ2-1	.	TGTGCCAGCAGCTTAGAGCGGGGCCAGTCCTACAATGAGCAGTTCTTC	CASSLERGQSYNEQFF
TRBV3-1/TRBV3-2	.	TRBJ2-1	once	TGTGCCAGCAGCCAAGGGACAGCGACCTACAATGAGCAGTTCTTC	CASSQGTATYNEQFF
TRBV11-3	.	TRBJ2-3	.	TGTGCCAGCAGCCCCCATAACGGGCACCCTACGCAGTATTTT	CASSPHNGHPTQYF
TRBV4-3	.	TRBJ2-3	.	TGCGCCAGCAGCCAAGTTCGTATGTCGGATACGCAGTATTTT	CASSQVRMSDTQYF
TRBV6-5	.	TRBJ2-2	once	TGTGCCAGCAGTTACTCAGCCTCGAACACCGGGGAGCTGTTTTTT	CASSYSASNTGELFF
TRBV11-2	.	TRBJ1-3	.	TGTGCCAGCAGCTTAGCTACGGGGGTCTCTGGAAACACCATATATTTT	CASSLATGVSGNTIYF
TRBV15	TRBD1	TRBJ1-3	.	TGTGCCACCAGCGAGGGGGGCAGGGGGACTGGAAACACCATATATTTT	CATSEGGRGTGNTIYF
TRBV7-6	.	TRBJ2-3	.	TGTGCCAGCGTCTTTCTAGATACGCAGTATTTT	CASVFLDTQYF
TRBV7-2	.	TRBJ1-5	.	TGTGCCAGCAGCTTATGGTCGGGGGCCGATAATCAGCCCCAGCATTTT	CASSLWSGADNQPQHF
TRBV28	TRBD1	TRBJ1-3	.	TGTGCCAGCACCAAGAACAGGGGCTTCTCTGGAAACACCATATATTTT	CASTKNRGFSGNTIYF
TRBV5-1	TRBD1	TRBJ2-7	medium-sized	TGCGCCAGCAGCTTGGCCTTCGGGACAGGGGTCGGGCAGTACTTC	CASSLAFGTGVGQYF
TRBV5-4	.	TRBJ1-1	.	TGTGCCAGCAGCTTGGACGGGGCCCTCATCATGAACACTGAAGCTTTCTTT	CASSLDGALIMNTEAFF
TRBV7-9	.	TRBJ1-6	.	TGTGCCAGCAGCCCCAACGACCAGCCCCTCCACTTT	CASSPNDQPLHF
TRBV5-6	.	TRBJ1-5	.	TGTGCCAGCAGCCCCCGAACAGGGTATAGCAATCAGCCCCAGCATTTT	CASSPRTGYSNQPQHF
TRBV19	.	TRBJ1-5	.	TGTGCCAGTAGTATAATGGAGGGGTCGGGTCAGCCCCAGCATTTT	CASSIMEGSGQPQHF
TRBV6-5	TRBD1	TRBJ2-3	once	TGTGCCAGCAGTCCGGGACAGGGGGTTCAAGATACGCAGTATTTT	CASSPGQGVQDTQYF
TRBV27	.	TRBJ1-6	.	TGTGCCAGCAGTTTTAACGGTGGACTGGGGAATCCCCTCCACTTT	CASSFNGGLGNPLHF
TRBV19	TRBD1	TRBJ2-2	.	TGTGCCAGTAGTATCGGGACAGGGGGCCCGGCCGGGGAGCTGTTTTTT	CASSIGTGGPAGELFF
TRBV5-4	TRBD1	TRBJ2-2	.	TGTGCCAGCAGCTTGGAAGGGGGCGGAAACACCGGGGAGCTGTTTTTT	CASSLEGGGNTGELFF
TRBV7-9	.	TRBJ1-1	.	TGTGCCAGCAGCCCACAGGGTGGGGGAGCTTTCTTT	CASSPQGGGAFF
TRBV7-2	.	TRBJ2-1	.	TGTGCCAGCAGCAATAGCAATGAGCAGTTCTTC	CASSNSNEQFF
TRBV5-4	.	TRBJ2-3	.	TGTGCCAGCAGACGTGGAGGAGTGGATCAAGCAGATACGCAGTATTTT	CASRRGGVDQADTQYF
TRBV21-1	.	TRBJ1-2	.	TGTGCCAGCAGCAAAGCTGTTAGGGGGCGCAAAACTTATGGCTACACCTTC	CASSKAVRGRKTYGYTF